This T cell receptor beta chain was recorded in a study of early T cells in non-severe SARS-CoV-2 infection. The germline CDR1 and CDR2 sequences are SGHTA and FQGTGA. The V and J ends lost 2 bases and 1 base respectively, with 11 bases between them. The length of the CDR3 is 16 residues. MiXCR, applied by TCRdb to the 5' RACE reads, yields one record per CDR3 protein. The profile shows tens of thousands of distinct CDR3 sequences, 9.5% to 13% of them singletons. The receptor's source is an adult who was a healthcare worker with PCR-confirmed SARS-CoV-2 infection or an uninfected control (not recorded which). The chain carries TRBV7-3 and TRBJ2-2; the D gene could be TRBD1 or TRBD2 (5 bases each). Sequencing was carried out using whole blood. CDR3 amino acids: CASSLFAGRNTGELFF. As DNA, the CDR3 is TGTGCCAGCAGCTTATTTGCAGGGAGGAACACCGGGGAGCTGTTTTTT.